A single sample gave rise to the 3 T cell receptor beta chains below, sequenced in a study of technical replicates of blood from four donors. Here immunoSEQ multiplex PCR was the method, and the copy in TCRdb shows in-frame clones only, minus some. The sample holds 55,000 to 75,000 clones, 91% seen once. Material for sequencing was PBMCs. The origin of the receptors is a human donor in good health. Some clones in this sample may be carry-over from other donors' samples.

This sequence joins TRBV6-1 and TRBJ1-6, with D possibly TRBD1 on 5 matching bases. The V and J ends lost 8 bases and 3 bases respectively, with 8 bases between them. Germline CDR1 MNHNS, CDR2 SASEGT. The CDR3 runs 13 residues. CDR3 in amino acids: CASARDYNSPLHF. CDR3 nucleotides: TGTGCCAGCGCCAGGGACTATAATTCACCCCTCCACTTT.

The chain has TRBV27 and TRBJ2-1, with TRBD2 matching over 8 bases. V was pared by 7 bases and J by 8 bases, with 13 bases of the junction left unmatched. This CDR3 has 15 residues. CDR1 is MNHEY, CDR2 SMNVEV, per germline (reference sequence). CDR3 region: CASTSDSGRSYEQFF. CDR3 coding DNA: TGTGCCAGCACCTCGGACAGCGGGAGAAGTTATGAGCAGTTCTTC.

V gene TRBV7-6 combines with J gene TRBJ2-5, with a weak D call TRBD2 (8 bases). The CDR3 covers 14 residues. V shed 4 bases and J shed 5 bases, with 14 bases lying between them. Germline CDR1 reads SGHVS; CDR2 reads FNYEAQ. This CDR3 is CASSSREGAETQYF. CDR3 bases: TGTGCCAGCAGCTCCCGGGAGGGGGCTGAGACCCAGTACTTC.